This T cell receptor beta chain was retrieved from a study of OX40 agonist ivuxolimab in advanced cancers. Study summary: Participants could have had prior anti-PD-1, anti-PD-L1 or anti-CTLA-4 therapy, and approximately 40% had some.

This CDR3 spans 15 amino acids. The J segment lost 1 base and the V segment lost 11 bases, leaving 10 bases of the junction unmatched. Germline V gene lookup returns CDR1 MDHEN and CDR2 SYDVKM. The protocol was immunoSEQ multiplex PCR, while the TCRdb copy is restricted to in-frame clones and leaves out a portion. Of tens of thousands of clones in the sample, just over 85% were seen once. No patient had autoimmune disease or received systemic immunosuppression. General study points: At doses 0.1 to 3.0 mg/kg, CD4+ and CD8+ clones expanded. Fewer expanded clones were found on average in CD4+ than in CD8+ T cells.

As for this clone: What it binds is unknown.

V and J are TRBV28 and TRBJ2-2; 7 bases fit TRBD1. The sample here was CD4+ or CD8+ T cells sorted from blood, taken in a trial of the OX40 agonist ivuxolimab. The TCR comes from an adult with an advanced solid tumor such as melanoma, head and neck, liver or kidney cancer. CDR3 in amino acids: CARIFGTENTGELFF. The CDR3 coding sequence is TGTGCCCGCATATTCGGGACAGAGAACACCGGGGAGCTGTTTTTT.